This TCR beta chain was recorded in a study of CD8+ T cells in alopecia areata. Study as a whole: Treated patients were given 5 to 10 mg oral tofacitinib twice daily.

The CDR3 spans 11 residues. The V and J ends lost 7 bases and 7 bases, in that order; junction bases with no gene match: 4. Germline assignment: CDR1 SQVTM and CDR2 ANQGSEA. The authors extracted RNA and reverse transcribed it into cDNA as the sequencing template. The method was immunoSEQ multiplex PCR; TCRdb's version includes in-frame clones alone and lacks a portion of them. Of 150,000 to 200,000 clones in the sample, around three fifths were seen once. Described treatment: oral pan-JAK inhibitor, 5-10 mg twice daily. V usage is TRBV29-1 and J usage is TRBJ1-2, with 9 bases lining up with TRBD1. The input for sequencing was CD4+ T cells sorted from blood, taken at week 24, from a patient treated with tofacitinib. This clonotype originated in a human donor with alopecia areata. The CDR3 DNA reads TGCAGCGGCCGGGACAGGGTTGGCTACACCTTC. It translates to CSGRDRVGYTF. Full variable domain (missing parts from reference TRBV29-1 and TRBJ1-2): SAVISQKPSRDICQRGTSLTIQCQVDSQVTMMFWYRQQPGQSLTLIATANQGSEATYESGFVIDKFPISRPNLTFSTLTVSNMSPEDSSIYLCSGRDRVGYTFGSGTRLTVV.